Shown below are 26 T cell receptor beta chains from a single sample sequenced in a study of molecular identifiers for immune sequencing clone quantification. TCRdb re-derived calls from the PCR reads in MiXCR, one entry per CDR3 protein. The data hold tens of thousands of distinct CDR3 sequences, with roughly 18% observed a single time. Sequencing input: naive CD8+ T cells from blood, with Jurkat cell RNA spiked in. The subset here: FACS-sorted CD8+CD4-CCR7+CD45RA+ naive T cells. These receptors all come from a human donor in good health. Some libraries in this study had Jurkat cell RNA spiked in.

This clonotype was observed many times. This chain joins TRBV19 and TRBJ2-6; D not certain. Germline assignment: CDR1 LNHDA and CDR2 SQIVND (reference sequence). The CDR3 contains 15 residues. V lost 1 base and J 0 bases, leaving 4 bases between the germline ends. The CDR3 protein is CASSIGYSGANVLTF. As DNA, the CDR3 is TGTGCCAGTAGTATAGGGTACTCTGGGGCCAACGTCCTGACTTTC.

This clonotype was counted between two and nine times. V usage is TRBV12-3 or TRBV12-4 and J usage is TRBJ1-1; D ambiguous. This CDR3 is 12 amino acids long. With 5 bases removed from V and 3 bases from J, the gap between germline ends came to 7 bases. The DNA for the CDR3 is TGTGCCAGCAGTGTTAGGGACACTGAAGCTTTCTTT. Protein product: CASSVRDTEAFF.

Turning to this clonotype: A much larger clone sits a single nucleotide away, making a read error possible. The chain combines TRBV19 with TRBJ1-1, with D unresolved. The CDR3 has 11 residues. Germline loops: CDR1 LNHDA, CDR2 SQIVND (reference sequence). CDR3 DNA: TGTGCCAGTACCCCAGGCACTGAAGCTCTCTTT. Encoded protein: CASTPGTEALF.

Details on this clonotype: It may be a read error: a sequence one base away is much more abundant. V gene TRBV9 combines with J gene TRBJ1-1; D uncertain. Trimming cost V 0 bases and J 4 bases, with 16 bases left between them. The CDR3 consists of 16 residues. From germline, CDR1 is SGDLS and CDR2 YYNGEE. The CDR3 bases are TGTGCCAGCAGCGTAGATACGTCTAAAGGGAGCACTGAAGCTTTCTTT. Protein product: CASSVDTSKGSTEAFF.

This clonotype was counted at least ten times. V gene TRBV9 combines with J gene TRBJ2-7, with TRBD1 matching 7 bases. Germline V gene sequence: CDR1 SGDLS, CDR2 YYNGEE. The length of the CDR3 is 17 residues. The V and J ends lost 7 bases and 2 bases, in that order; junction bases with no gene match: 18. The CDR3 is CASSDKPVGDSPYEQYF. Here the CDR3 DNA reads TGTGCCAGCTCCGATAAGCCGGTGGGGGACAGCCCCTACGAGCAGTACTTC.

This clonotype was recorded a few times. A read error is possible here, since a much larger clone lies one base away. This rearrangement joins TRBV4-3 to TRBJ2-7; D is possibly TRBD2 (6 bases). V was clipped by 4 bases and J by 1 base, with 17 bases between them. Germline V lookup: CDR1 LGHNA, CDR2 YSLEER. CDR3 length equals 16 residues. The CDR3 DNA reads as TGCGCCAGCAGCCGAGATAGGCGGGGCCCTTCCTACGAGCAGTACTTC. Its protein product is CASSRDRRGPSYEQYF.

Many counts were recorded for this clonotype. The CDR3 DNA reads TGTGCCATCCTCGGCGGGAACACCGGGGAGCTGTTTTTT. Translating gives CAILGGNTGELFF. The V call is TRBV11-2, the J call TRBJ2-2; no clear D. The V and J ends lost 10 bases and 1 base respectively, with 10 bases between them. CDR3 size: 13 residues. Germline loops: CDR1 SGHAT, CDR2 FQNNGV.

This clonotype was seen ten or more times. The V call is TRBV27, the J call TRBJ2-7; no firm D call. This CDR3 spans 14 amino acids. Trimming left V 3 bases short and J 0 bases short, with 9 bases between. Germline values: CDR1 MNHEY, CDR2 SMNVEV (reference sequence). The CDR3 loop is CASSFDRSSYEQYF. CDR3 nucleotide sequence: TGTGCCAGCAGTTTTGACCGTAGCTCCTACGAGCAGTACTTC.

This clonotype showed up many times. V gene TRBV7-9 combines with J gene TRBJ2-7, with 11 bases lining up with TRBD2. Germline CDR1 SEHNR, CDR2 FQNEAQ (reference sequence). Trimming removed 2 bases from V and 6 bases from J; junction bases left unmatched: 9. The length of the CDR3 is 16 residues. CDR3 nucleotide sequence: TGTGCCAGCAGCTTATTTGGTCTAGCGGGGGGCCCCGAGCAGTACTTC. Protein sequence: CASSLFGLAGGPEQYF.

This clonotype was observed at least ten times. The chain links TRBV6-1 to TRBJ2-3; 7 bases agree with TRBD1. Germline V gene lookup returns CDR1 MNHNS and CDR2 SASEGT. With 2 bases clipped from V and 2 bases from J, the junction kept 7 bases outside the gene matches. This CDR3 is built from 16 residues. CDR3 bases: TGTGCCAGCAGTGAATGGGGGACAGAGAACACAGATACGCAGTATTTT. Translated: CASSEWGTENTDTQYF.

The chain uses TRBV7-9 and TRBJ2-1; TRBD2 agrees at 12 bases. Germline lookup yields CDR1 SEHNR and CDR2 FQNEAQ (reference sequence). This CDR3 is built from 17 residues. The V segment lost 3 bases and the J segment 5 bases; nucleotides outside the gene matches: 8. This chain's CDR3 is CASSLGLAGYLNNEQFF. The CDR3 DNA follows: TGTGCCAGCAGCTTGGGACTAGCGGGCTACCTAAACAATGAGCAGTTCTTC.

This clonotype was recorded at least ten times. The V call is TRBV19, the J call TRBJ2-1; no definite D call. Deletions cut 4 bases from V and 0 bases from J, with 13 bases between. Germline V gene data show CDR1 as LNHDA and CDR2 as SQIVND (reference sequence). The CDR3 totals 16 residues. CDR3 bases: TGTGCCAGTAGTAAATCCCATTACAGCTCCTACAATGAGCAGTTCTTC. This encodes CASSKSHYSSYNEQFF. Full variable domain (outside the CDR3, taken from reference TRBV19 and TRBJ2-1): DGGITQSPKYLFRKEGQNVTLSCEQNLNHDAMYWYRQDPGQGLRLIYYSQIVNDFQKGDIAEGYSVSREKKESFPLTVTSAQKNPTAFYLCASSKSHYSSYNEQFFGPGTRLTVL.

This clonotype was seen more than once but under ten times. V gene TRBV19 combines with J gene TRBJ1-1, with unresolved D. Germline V gives CDR1 LNHDA, CDR2 SQIVND (reference sequence). The CDR3 runs to 13 residues. V was clipped by 10 bases and J by 3 bases, with 15 bases between them. The chain's CDR3 is CATLQGGDTEAFF. The CDR3 DNA reads TGTGCCACTTTACAAGGCGGCGACACTGAAGCTTTCTTT. Together with reference TRBV19 and TRBJ1-1, the CDR3 gives the full variable domain: DGGITQSPKYLFRKEGQNVTLSCEQNLNHDAMYWYRQDPGQGLRLIYYSQIVNDFQKGDIAEGYSVSREKKESFPLTVTSAQKNPTAFYLCATLQGGDTEAFFGQGTRLTVV.

This clonotype was seen at least ten times. The genes are TRBV20-1 and TRBJ2-1; weak D call: TRBD2 (5 bases). CDR3 size: 14 residues. CDR1 and CDR2 from the germline V gene are DFQATT and SNEGSKA (reference sequence). V was clipped by 5 bases and J by 0 bases, with 11 bases between them. This chain's CDR3 is CSAPLLDSYNEQFF. The CDR3, as DNA: TGCAGTGCTCCCCTACTAGACTCCTACAATGAGCAGTTCTTC.

This clonotype was seen at least ten times. The chain combines TRBV7-2 with TRBJ2-7; tentatively, D is TRBD2 (6 bases). The CDR3 has 15 residues. The germline V gene encodes CDR1 SGHTA and CDR2 FQGNSA. Trimming took off 3 bases at V and 3 bases at J, with 15 bases between the two ends. The CDR3 reads CASSFPGRGIYEQYF. The DNA of the CDR3 is TGTGCCAGCAGCTTTCCGGGACGGGGGATCTACGAGCAGTACTTC. Supplemented by reference TRBV7-2 and TRBJ2-7, the full variable domain reads GAGVSQSPSNKVTEKGKDVELRCDPISGHTALYWYRQSLGQGLEFLIYFQGNSAPDKSGLPSDRFSAERTGGSVSTLTIQRTQQEDSAVYLCASSFPGRGIYEQYFGPGTRLTVT.

This clonotype was observed many times. The rearrangement joins TRBV20-1 to TRBJ2-4; D may be TRBD2 (5 bases). The CDR3 is 15 residues long. Trimming removed 3 bases from V and 0 bases from J, with 12 bases in between. Germline-derived CDR1 and CDR2 are DFQATT and SNEGSKA (reference sequence). The CDR3 region is CSASHFGLAKNIQYF. The CDR3 bases are TGCAGTGCTAGTCATTTCGGACTAGCCAAAAACATTCAGTACTTC.

This clonotype was picked up a small number of times. The rearrangement uses TRBV7-8 and TRBJ2-1, with 7 positions matching TRBD2. The trim removed 2 bases at V and 7 bases at J, leaving 8 bases unmatched. Germline CDR1 is SGHVS and CDR2 is FQNEAQ. The CDR3 is 15 residues long. The CDR3 loop is CASSLLGGSGNEQFF. In DNA form, the CDR3 reads TGTGCCAGCAGCTTACTGGGCGGGAGTGGGAATGAGCAGTTCTTC.

This clonotype appeared many times. The rearrangement uses TRBV27 and TRBJ2-2, with a possible D match to TRBD1 (5 bases). Germline V gene data show CDR1 as MNHEY and CDR2 as SMNVEV (reference sequence). V was trimmed by 3 bases and J by 2 bases, leaving 10 bases between them. This CDR3 is 15 amino acids long. The chain's CDR3 is CASSFGQGNTGELFF. As DNA, the CDR3 is TGTGCCAGCAGTTTTGGGCAGGGTAACACCGGGGAGCTGTTTTTT.

The J gene is TRBJ1-4, the V gene TRBV28; no reliable D call. CDR1 is MDHEN and CDR2 is SYDVKM in the germline V gene. V lost 4 bases and J 6 bases, leaving 9 bases between the germline ends. This CDR3 spans 13 amino acids. In nucleotides, the CDR3 is TGTGCCAGCAGTTGGGATGGGGATGAAAAACTGTTTTTT. Its translation is CASSWDGDEKLFF.

This clonotype was recorded many times. CDR3 coding DNA: TGTGCCAGCAGTTTGGGACTAGCGGGACTCACAGATACGCAGTATTTT. It yields the protein CASSLGLAGLTDTQYF. V and J are TRBV27 and TRBJ2-3; 13 bases are a match to TRBD2. The CDR3 is 16 amino acids. Germline-derived CDR1 and CDR2 are MNHEY and SMNVEV (reference sequence). The J segment lost 2 bases and the V segment lost 3 bases, leaving 2 bases of the junction unmatched.

This clonotype was found a few times. V gene TRBV12-3 or TRBV12-4 combines with J gene TRBJ1-3, with 8 bases fitting TRBD1. Trimming at V came to 6 bases and at J to 2 bases, leaving 6 bases not matched to a gene. The CDR3 spans 15 residues. CDR3 amino acids: CASRVRGLAGNTIYF. The CDR3 DNA is TGTGCCAGCAGGGTCAGGGGGCTCGCTGGAAACACCATATATTTT.

This clonotype was found many times. The V and J genes are TRBV28 and TRBJ1-6, with 12 bases identical to TRBD1. V lost 6 bases and J lost 13; bases outside the gene matches: 7. From germline, CDR1 is MDHEN and CDR2 SYDVKM. This CDR3 is built from 14 residues. CDR3 sequence (DNA): TGTGCCAGCAGCGAGGGACAGGGGGCAGGGCCCCTCCACTTT. Amino acids: CASSEGQGAGPLHF.

In this sample, this clonotype turned up many times. The chain recombines TRBV28 with TRBJ1-1; 7 bases line up with TRBD1. The germline CDR1 and CDR2 sequences are MDHEN and SYDVKM. The junction had 9 bases not matched to a gene; V was cut back by 6 bases and J by 5 bases. The CDR3 length is 14 residues. The CDR3 coding sequence is TGTGCCAGCAGCCTTACAGGGGAGGCGACTGAAGCTTTCTTT. As protein: CASSLTGEATEAFF.

About this clonotype: This may arise from a read error, as a much more abundant clone is one base away. The genes are TRBV5-1 and TRBJ1-2; 7 nucleotides agree with TRBD1. The V gene end was trimmed by 3 bases and the J gene end by 6 bases; junction bases not matched to a gene: 14. Germline CDR1 SGHRS, CDR2 YFSETQ. The CDR3 has 16 residues. DNA of the CDR3: TGCGCCAGCAGCTGGATTCCCGAGGGGGCCCACCATGGCTACACCTTC. Translating it yields CASSWIPEGAHHGYTF.

This clonotype is a singleton in its sample. A much larger clonotype is one base distant, so this may be a read error. The rearrangement joins TRBV7-6 to TRBJ2-2; TRBD2 aligns across 8 bases. Germline V gene sequence: CDR1 SGHVS, CDR2 FNYEAQ. The CDR3 loop spans 14 amino acids. This CDR3 reads CASSLGPPGGGLFF. CDR3 nucleotides: TGTGCCAGCAGCTTGGGGCCCCCCGGGGGGGGGCTGTTTTTT.

This clonotype appeared many times. The rearrangement joins TRBV6-5 to TRBJ1-6, with D possibly TRBD1 on 6 matching bases. Germline V gene sequence: CDR1 MNHEY, CDR2 SVGAGI. The CDR3 has 15 amino acids. Trimming removed 2 bases at V and 10 bases at J, with 15 bases between. The CDR3 reads CASSYVRTGLSPLHF. CDR3 nucleotide sequence: TGTGCCAGCAGTTACGTAAGAACAGGGTTATCACCCCTCCACTTT.